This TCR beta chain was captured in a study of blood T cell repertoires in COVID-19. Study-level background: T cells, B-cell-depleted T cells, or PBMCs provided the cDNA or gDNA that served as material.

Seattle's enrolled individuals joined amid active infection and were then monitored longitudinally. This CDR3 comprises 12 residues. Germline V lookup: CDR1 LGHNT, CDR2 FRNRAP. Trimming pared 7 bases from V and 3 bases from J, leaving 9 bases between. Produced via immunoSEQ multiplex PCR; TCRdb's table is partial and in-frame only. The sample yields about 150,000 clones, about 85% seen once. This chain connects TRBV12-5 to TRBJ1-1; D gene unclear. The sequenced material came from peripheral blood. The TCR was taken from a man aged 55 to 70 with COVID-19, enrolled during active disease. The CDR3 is CASVWQDTEAFF. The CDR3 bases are TGTGCTAGTGTGTGGCAGGACACTGAAGCTTTCTTT.